Listed here is a single T cell receptor (beta chain). These data originate in a study of blood T cell repertoires in COVID-19. Turning to the study itself: There were acute and convalescent COVID-19 samples, and they came from the United States, Italy and Spain. PBMCs, B-cell-depleted T cells, or T cells were the source of the cDNA or gDNA that made up the material.

In the authors' methods: Amplifying reference gene primers gave estimates of nucleated cell counts. Libraries were prepared by immunoSEQ multiplex PCR; TCRdb keeps only in-frame clonotypes and omits some of them. V and J calls plus clone size are reproduced from that table; the DNA served to infer D and trimming. The table lists hundreds of thousands of clones, roughly 86% of them singletons. The CDR3 spans 15 residues. Per the germline V gene, CDR1 is SGHAT and CDR2 is FQNNGV. J lost 2 bases, V lost 5 bases, and 7 bases had no gene match. The sequence came from a man aged 70 or older with acute or convalescent COVID-19. The chain carries TRBV11-2 and TRBJ1-1; TRBD1 aligns across 8 bases. The sequenced sample was peripheral blood. CDR3 region: CASSKSQGGNTEAFF. The CDR3 DNA is TGTGCCAGCAGCAAATCACAGGGGGGCAACACTGAAGCTTTCTTT.